These 4 T cell receptor beta chains were sequenced from one sample in a study of T cells in Graves' hyperthyroidism and ophthalmopathy. The CDR3 regions of TCR beta were amplified from RNA transcripts. The study used the HTBI primer set for a first-round RT-PCR of the TCR CDR3. TCRdb analysed the multiplex PCR reads with MiXCR anew, one entry per CDR3 protein. The table has 500,000 to 650,000 distinct CDR3 sequences, 14% seen once. Sequencing was performed on blood. These receptor sequences come from a woman aged 40 to 50 with Graves' hyperthyroidism.

Here the CDR3 reads CAWSVSGQAYEQYF. As DNA, the CDR3 is TGTGCCTGGAGTGTTAGTGGGCAAGCCTACGAGCAGTACTTC. J is TRBJ2-7 and V is TRBV30; D is unclear. V lost 0 bases to trimming and J lost 2 bases, with 11 bases between them. Germline V gene sequence: CDR1 GTSNPN, CDR2 SVGIG (reference sequence). CDR3 length equals 14 residues.

V and J are TRBV19 and TRBJ2-1; TRBD2 matches 10 bases. The V gene's germline CDR1 is LNHDA and CDR2 SQIVND (reference sequence). This CDR3 spans 15 amino acids. With 2 bases clipped from V and 3 bases from J, the junction kept 1 base outside the gene matches. DNA for the CDR3: TGTGCCAGTAGTATAACTAGCGGGATCTACAATGAGCAGTTCTTC. Translated: CASSITSGIYNEQFF.

Ten or more counts support this clonotype. V usage is TRBV3-1 and J usage is TRBJ1-6; no clear D gene. CDR3 length: 15 amino acids. Trimming removed 1 base from V and 5 bases from J, with 9 bases in between. CDR1 LGHDT and CDR2 YNNKEL come from the germline V gene (reference sequence). The CDR3 nucleotides read TGTGCCAGCAGCCAAGTCGCATCGAATAATTCACCCCTCCACTTT. Protein product: CASSQVASNNSPLHF.

This clonotype was found many times. V is TRBV18 and J is TRBJ1-5; possibly TRBD1 for D (5 bases). Trimming shortened V by 3 bases and J by 4 bases, and 7 bases separated the two germline ends. CDR1 is KGHSH and CDR2 is LQKENI in the germline V gene. CDR3 length: 13 residues. The CDR3 DNA reads as TGTGCCAGCTCACCGGACATGAATCAGCCCCAGCATTTT. Its protein is CASSPDMNQPQHF.